A selection of T cell receptor beta chains follows, all from one sample in a study of healthy donors' naive CD4 and CD8 T cells. TCRdb redid the calling of the reads with MiXCR, one entry per CDR3 protein. The top ten clones hold 2% to 2.5% of a sample with roughly 200,000 distinct CDR3 sequences, about four fifths of them seen once. Material for sequencing was naive CD4+ and CD8+ T cells sorted from blood, pooled from several donors. Source of these receptors: a pool of human donors in good health; the sample pools cells from several healthy donors. Both conserved end residues are part of each CDR3. The D gene is left open where the match is weak.

>TRBV5-1|-|TRBJ2-7
CASSPAAGPHYEQYF
TGCGCCAGCAGCCCCGCCGCAGGGCCCCACTACGAGCAGTACTTC
>TRBV18|-|TRBJ1-1
CASSPRVEVTEAFF
TGTGCCAGCTCACCACGGGTGGAGGTTACTGAAGCTTTCTTT
>TRBV30|-|TRBJ1-2
CAWAPKDYGYTF
TGTGCCTGGGCCCCCAAAGATTACGGCTACACCTTC
>TRBV29-1|-|TRBJ2-3
CSVSGGETDTQYF
TGCAGCGTTTCAGGCGGGGAGACAGATACGCAGTATTTT
>TRBV29-1|-|TRBJ2-3
CSVEGDTDTQYF
TGCAGCGTTGAGGGGGACACAGATACGCAGTATTTT
>TRBV29-1|-|TRBJ2-7
CSVEIGGIRQYF
TGCAGCGTTGAAATCGGAGGGATCAGGCAGTACTTC
>TRBV7-8|-|TRBJ1-5
CASSPLGGGNQPQHF
TGTGCCAGCAGCCCGCTGGGTGGGGGCAATCAGCCCCAGCATTTT
>TRBV29-1|-|TRBJ2-7
CSALGGRGEQYF
TGCAGCGCCCTAGGGGGGCGCGGAGAGCAGTACTTC
>TRBV5-4|-|TRBJ1-1
CASSLGGGGDYTEAFF
TGTGCCAGCAGCTTGGGCGGCGGGGGAGACTACACTGAAGCTTTCTTT
>TRBV12-3/TRBV12-4|-|TRBJ2-1
CASSLESGSESWDEQFF
TGTGCCAGCAGTTTAGAGAGCGGTAGCGAGAGCTGGGATGAGCAGTTCTTC